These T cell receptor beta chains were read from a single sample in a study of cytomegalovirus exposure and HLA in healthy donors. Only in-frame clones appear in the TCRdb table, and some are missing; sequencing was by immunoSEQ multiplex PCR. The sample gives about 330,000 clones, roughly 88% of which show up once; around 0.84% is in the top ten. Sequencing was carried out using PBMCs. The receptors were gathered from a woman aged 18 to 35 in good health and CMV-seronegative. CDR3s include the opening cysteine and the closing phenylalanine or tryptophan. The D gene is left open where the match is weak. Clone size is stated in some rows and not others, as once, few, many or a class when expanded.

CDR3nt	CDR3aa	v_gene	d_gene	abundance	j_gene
TGTGCCAGCTCACCAGACGAGGGCTTCGATGAAAAACTGTTTTTT	CASSPDEGFDEKLFF	TRBV18	-	-	TRBJ1-4
TGTGCCACCCGAGGGCTCCATCTTACTGAAGCTTTCTTT	CATRGLHLTEAFF	TRBV7-9	-	-	TRBJ1-1
TGTGCCAGCAGCGTAAGGGGACAGATCACAGATACGCAGTATTTT	CASSVRGQITDTQYF	TRBV9	TRBD1	-	TRBJ2-3
TGTGCCAGCAGTGACCCCGCGGGGCCGCCCCAGCATTTT	CASSDPAGPPQHF	TRBV2	-	-	TRBJ1-5
TGTGCCAGCAAAGGTATAGAGGGAAACTACGAGCAGTACTTC	CASKGIEGNYEQYF	TRBV27	-	-	TRBJ2-7
TGTGCCAGCAGTTTTCGGGGGGTAACTGAAGCTTTCTTT	CASSFRGVTEAFF	TRBV27	-	-	TRBJ1-1
TGTGCCAGCTCACTAGCGCGGGCCACCGGGGAGCTGTTTTTT	CASSLARATGELFF	TRBV2	TRBD2	-	TRBJ2-2
TGCAGCGTTGAGGGGGGCACCGCGGGAGGGATCTACGAGCAGTACTTC	CSVEGGTAGGIYEQYF	TRBV29-1	TRBD2	-	TRBJ2-7
TGCGCCAGCAGCCTAAAGCCACAGGGGGCGAGAAACACCATATATTTT	CASSLKPQGARNTIYF	TRBV4-3	TRBD1	-	TRBJ1-3
TGTGCCAGTAGCCCCCTGGAGGGTCCTCATTGGGACATTCAGTACTTC	CASSPLEGPHWDIQYF	TRBV19	-	-	TRBJ2-4
TGCGCCAGCAGCCAAGCCAGCAGAGGCCTATTCTCCACTGAAGCTTTCTTT	CASSQASRGLFSTEAFF	TRBV4-1	-	few	TRBJ1-1
TGTGCCAGCAGCTTTGGACAGGGACCCTACGAGCAGTACTTC	CASSFGQGPYEQYF	TRBV7-2	TRBD1	-	TRBJ2-7
TGTGCCAGCAGTGAACAGGGCTCTGGAAACACCATATATTTT	CASSEQGSGNTIYF	TRBV2	-	-	TRBJ1-3
TGTGCCAGCTCACCCGAAGCGGGAGGGCCCTACGAGCAGTACTTC	CASSPEAGGPYEQYF	TRBV18	TRBD2	-	TRBJ2-7
TGTGCCAGCAGCTTAGCACAGTCCTACAATGAGCAGTTCTTC	CASSLAQSYNEQFF	TRBV7-2	-	-	TRBJ2-1
TGTGCCACCAGTGGGGGACAGGCCCTCTCTGGGGCCAACGTCCTGACTTTC	CATSGGQALSGANVLTF	TRBV15	TRBD1	-	TRBJ2-6
TGTGCCAGCAGTTTGGGGGGGGCCGAGCAGTACTTC	CASSLGGAEQYF	TRBV28	-	once	TRBJ2-7
TGTGCCAGCAGCCCACGAGCGGGAGGGCCCGCAGATACGCAGTATTTT	CASSPRAGGPADTQYF	TRBV9	TRBD2	-	TRBJ2-3
TGTGCCAGCAGAGACTCATACAGGGAAGATCAGCCCCAGCATTTT	CASRDSYREDQPQHF	TRBV2	-	-	TRBJ1-5
TGTGCCAGCAGCTTCAACAGAATGAACACTGAAGCTTTCTTT	CASSFNRMNTEAFF	TRBV11-1	-	-	TRBJ1-1
TGTGCCAGCAGCGTGGAGGGTTTGAGTGAAGCTTTCTTT	CASSVEGLSEAFF	TRBV9	-	-	TRBJ1-1
TGTGCCACCGGGGGACTAGCGGGCGGTGGGTTTAGCACAGATACGCAGTATTTT	CATGGLAGGGFSTDTQYF	TRBV2	TRBD2	-	TRBJ2-3
TGTGCCAGCAGCTGGGGAGAGGGATTGAGCGAGCAGTACTTC	CASSWGEGLSEQYF	TRBV5-6	-	-	TRBJ2-7
TGTGCCAGCAGTGGGACAGGGACGTCCGAGCAGTACTTC	CASSGTGTSEQYF	TRBV4-2	TRBD1	-	TRBJ2-7
TGTGCCAGCAGCCTTAGCTCCTACAATGAGCAGTTCTTC	CASSLSSYNEQFF	TRBV6-5	-	-	TRBJ2-1
TGTGCCAGCAGTGCCAAAGGGGGACTAGCGGGAGCAGATACGCAGTATTTT	CASSAKGGLAGADTQYF	TRBV6-1	TRBD2	once	TRBJ2-3
TGTGCCAGCCAGAATCCGGGACTAGCGGGAGGGCCTAGGGCCTACGAGCAGTACTTC	CASQNPGLAGGPRAYEQYF	TRBV28	TRBD2	-	TRBJ2-7
TGTGCCAGCAGTCGGACAGATATCTCCTACGAGCAGTACTTC	CASSRTDISYEQYF	TRBV6-6	-	-	TRBJ2-7
TGTGCCAGCAGGCTCCAGGGCTACGAGCAGTACTTC	CASRLQGYEQYF	TRBV28	-	-	TRBJ2-7
TGCGCCAGCAGCTCCCAGACAGGGGGCCGGAGTAATGAAAAACTGTTTTTT	CASSSQTGGRSNEKLFF	TRBV4-1	TRBD1	-	TRBJ1-4
TGTGCCAGCAGCTTATCCACTCAGGGGGGTTTGGACACTGAAGCTTTCTTT	CASSLSTQGGLDTEAFF	TRBV7-6	TRBD1	-	TRBJ1-1
TGTGCCAGCAGCGCGAGGGGGCAGGGGGTCACGTTCGGCTATGGCTACACCTTC	CASSARGQGVTFGYGYTF	TRBV9	TRBD1	-	TRBJ1-2
TGTGCCAGCAGCACAACGCGGGGCGGGAGATCCAAAAACATTCAGTACTTC	CASSTTRGGRSKNIQYF	TRBV28	TRBD2	-	TRBJ2-4
TGTGCCAGCAGGGGCGGCTACACCTTC	CASRGGYTF	TRBV6-5	-	once	TRBJ1-2
TGTGCCACCAGCGGCAGGGGAGGGGACACCATATATTTT	CATSGRGGDTIYF	TRBV15	-	-	TRBJ1-3
TGTGCCAGCAGCTCCGAAAGGACAGGCCTTTTGAACACTGAAGCTTTCTTT	CASSSERTGLLNTEAFF	TRBV5-6	TRBD1	-	TRBJ1-1
TGTGCCAGCAGTGAAGGGGGAGGCGGAACCTACGAGCAGTACTTC	CASSEGGGGTYEQYF	TRBV2	-	few	TRBJ2-7
TGCGCCAGCAGCCACGGAACCGGGACATCGAACACTGAAGCTTTCTTT	CASSHGTGTSNTEAFF	TRBV5-1	-	-	TRBJ1-1
TGTGCCAGCAGTTTCCAGGGTAGTCAGCCCCAGCATTTT	CASSFQGSQPQHF	TRBV27	-	-	TRBJ1-5
TGCGCCAGCAGCCAGGGGGACAGACCACTTTATGGCTACACCTTC	CASSQGDRPLYGYTF	TRBV4-3	TRBD1	-	TRBJ1-2
TGCGCCCAGCCAGGGGAGCAGTTCTTC	CAQPGEQFF	TRBV23-1	-	-	TRBJ2-1
TGTGCCAGCTCACCTTATAGCGGTCAAGAGACCCAGTACTTC	CASSPYSGQETQYF	TRBV18	-	-	TRBJ2-5
TGTGCCTGGAGTGTACCTAGCGGGAGTACCCAGTACTTC	CAWSVPSGSTQYF	TRBV30	TRBD2	medium-sized	TRBJ2-5
TGTGCCAGCAGCTTGACTACCATCAATGAGCAGTTCTTC	CASSLTTINEQFF	TRBV7-2	-	-	TRBJ2-1
TGTGCCAGCAGCTTCCACAGCGGGGGCAATGAGCAGTTCTTC	CASSFHSGGNEQFF	TRBV7-3	TRBD2	-	TRBJ2-1
TGCGCCAGCAGCTTGGGGGGCAGTCAAGAGACCCAGTACTTC	CASSLGGSQETQYF	TRBV5-1	-	-	TRBJ2-5
TGTGCCAGCAGTCCCGCCTACGAGCAGTACTTC	CASSPAYEQYF	TRBV28	-	-	TRBJ2-7
TGTGCCAGCAGCTTAGCTGGAGTGGACGAGCAGTACTTC	CASSLAGVDEQYF	TRBV7-2	-	-	TRBJ2-7
TGTGCCACCAGCAGAGATTCGGCTAGCGTACGCACAGATACGCAGTATTTT	CATSRDSASVRTDTQYF	TRBV15	-	-	TRBJ2-3
TGTGCCAGCAGCTTACTACAGGGGGCGCGTGGAAACACCATATATTTT	CASSLLQGARGNTIYF	TRBV11-2	TRBD1	-	TRBJ1-3
TGTGCCAGCAGCCCCTCCCCGGGACAGCAAGAGACCCAGTACTTC	CASSPSPGQQETQYF	TRBV7-3	TRBD1	-	TRBJ2-5
TGTGCCCTCGGAGTCCCTAGCACAGATACGCAGTATTTT	CALGVPSTDTQYF	TRBV28	-	-	TRBJ2-3
TGTGCCAGCAGCTCTGCGCGTTCAGAGACCCAGTACTTC	CASSSARSETQYF	TRBV7-3	-	-	TRBJ2-5
TGCGCCAGCAGCCAAGATTGGGTAGCTCCGCGCTATGGCTACACCTTC	CASSQDWVAPRYGYTF	TRBV4-1	-	-	TRBJ1-2